The TCR beta chain described here comes from a study of sequential checkpoint blockade in melanoma. The V gene end was trimmed by 0 bases and the J gene end by 3 bases; junction bases not matched to a gene: 0. The germline gives CDR1 SGDLS, CDR2 YYNGEE. This CDR3 is 14 amino acids long. The data were produced by immunoSEQ multiplex PCR, yet TCRdb's version contains in-frame clones alone and is incomplete. This sample has around 18,000 clones, with 74% found just once. Treatment meaning: randomized to nivolumab then ipilimumab (arm A) or the reverse (arm B). No patient had prior DNA-damaging chemotherapy. PBMC sorting kept live CD3+CD8+ cells without CD19 or CD56.

The source material was CD8+ T cells sorted from blood (inferred from file names), sampled from a patient given nivolumab and ipilimumab in sequence. The receptor was derived from a human donor with melanoma. The rearrangement uses TRBV9 and TRBJ2-7; TRBD1 matches at 10 bases. The CDR3 DNA sequence: TGTGCCAGCAGCGTAGGGGACAGGGGCTACGAGCAGTACTTC. Amino acids: CASSVGDRGYEQYF.